Below, 28 T cell receptor beta chains from the same sample are listed, as sequenced in a study of T cell repertoires in cytomegalovirus infection. TCRdb reprocessed the reads with MiXCR, giving one entry per CDR3 protein. This sample carries some 310,000 distinct CDR3 sequences, about 25% of them seen once, and the ten largest clones take roughly 15%. These receptors have no known antigen. The specimen comprised cultured PBMCs, sampled from culture after CMV antigen stimulation. The receptors derive from a human donor in good health (CMV status not recorded). Some clones in this sample may be carry-over from other donors' samples.

This rearrangement joins TRBV5-6 to TRBJ2-3, with TRBD2 as a possible D gene (6 bases). The CDR3 has 16 amino acids. Germline assignment: CDR1 SGHDT and CDR2 YYEEEE. V lost 1 base, J lost 3 bases, and 15 bases lay in between. CDR3 amino acids: CASSLMRRAGTDTQYF. In nucleotides, the CDR3 is TGTGCCAGCAGCTTGATGAGGAGGGCCGGAACAGATACGCAGTATTTT.

This clonotype was found a few times. The V and J genes are TRBV2 and TRBJ2-5; no reliable D call. This CDR3 comprises 12 residues. Germline V gene sequence: CDR1 SNHLY, CDR2 FYNNEI. The V and J ends lost 6 bases and 0 bases respectively, with 5 bases between them. The CDR3 sequence is CASRTNQETQYF. The CDR3 DNA is TGTGCCAGCAGGACAAACCAAGAGACCCAGTACTTC.

Ten or more counts support this clonotype. The chain recombines TRBV7-2 with TRBJ1-1, with D hard to call. The V gene's germline CDR1 is SGHTA and CDR2 FQGNSA. This CDR3 region has 14 residues. Trimming took off 5 bases at V and 0 bases at J, with 10 bases between the two ends. CDR3 nucleotides: TGTGCCAGCAGCGTTTCGGGGATGAACACTGAAGCTTTCTTT. It yields the protein CASSVSGMNTEAFF. Full variable domain (outside the CDR3, taken from reference TRBV7-2 and TRBJ1-1): GAGVSQSPSNKVTEKGKDVELRCDPISGHTALYWYRQSLGQGLEFLIYFQGNSAPDKSGLPSDRFSAERTGGSVSTLTIQRTQQEDSAVYLCASSVSGMNTEAFFGQGTRLTVV.

This clonotype was recorded many times. CDR3 residues: CASSLVGTRGTDTQYF. The CDR3, as DNA: TGTGCCAGCAGCTTAGTAGGGACTAGGGGCACAGATACGCAGTATTTT. The rearrangement uses TRBV7-2 and TRBJ2-3; TRBD2 aligns across 8 bases. CDR3 length: 16 residues. Germline V gene lookup returns CDR1 SGHTA and CDR2 FQGNSA. Trimming took 1 base from V and 1 from J; bases not matched to a gene: 4.

Ten or more counts support this clonotype. This sequence joins TRBV10-3 and TRBJ2-5; D call uncertain. V was trimmed by 0 bases and J by 1 base, leaving 12 bases between them. CDR1 is ENHRY and CDR2 is SYGVKD in the germline V gene. The CDR3 is made up of 16 amino acids. DNA for the CDR3: TGTGCCATCAGTGAGTCCGGGCGAACTTTCCAAGAGACCCAGTACTTC. Residues: CAISESGRTFQETQYF.

The chain has TRBV7-2 and TRBJ1-2; 7 bases are shared with TRBD1. Germline CDR1 reads SGHTA; CDR2 reads FQGNSA. The CDR3 covers 15 residues. Losses at the gene ends were 4 bases for V and 4 bases for J; bases not matched to a gene: 9. The CDR3 nucleotides are TGTGCCAGCAGCTCGGGGACAGCATACCTCTATGGCTACACCTTC. This encodes CASSSGTAYLYGYTF.

The table lists this clonotype with a few counts. The chain uses TRBV19 and TRBJ1-5; D remains unclear. Trimming pared 2 bases from V and 2 bases from J, leaving 10 bases between. In germline, CDR1 is LNHDA, CDR2 SQIVND (reference sequence). This CDR3 is 15 amino acids long. CDR3 sequence reads: CASSINLSRNQPQHF. The CDR3 nucleotides are TGTGCCAGTAGTATAAACCTCAGTCGCAATCAGCCCCAGCATTTT.

CDR3 loop: CASTPREAEAFF. CDR3 in DNA: TGTGCCAGCACCCCGAGGGAGGCTGAAGCTTTCTTT. The chain links TRBV28 to TRBJ1-1; D not resolved. The CDR3 consists of 12 residues. V lost 7 bases and J lost 6, with 12 bases in between. Per the germline V gene, CDR1 is MDHEN and CDR2 is SYDVKM. The full variable domain, completed using reference TRBV28 and TRBJ1-1, is DVKVTQSSRYLVKRTGEKVFLECVQDMDHENMFWYRQDPGLGLRLIYFSYDVKMKEKGDIPEGYSVSREKKERFSLILESASTNQTSMYLCASTPREAEAFFGQGTRLTVV.

This clonotype was detected only a few times. The V call is TRBV6-2 or TRBV6-3, the J call TRBJ2-3; the D gene is possibly TRBD2 (6 bases). The V gene's germline CDR1 is MNHEY and CDR2 SVGEGT. Trimming took off 3 bases at V and 3 bases at J, with 22 bases between the two ends. This CDR3 has 18 residues. In nucleotides, the CDR3 is TGTGCCAGCAGTTATTACCAGGCCCGGGAGATGGGGACAGATACGCAGTATTTT. Amino acids: CASSYYQAREMGTDTQYF.

This clonotype came up a few times. This rearrangement joins TRBV28 to TRBJ1-3; 9 nucleotides line up with TRBD1. The CDR3 is made up of 17 amino acids. The trim removed 3 bases at V and 4 bases at J, leaving 10 bases unmatched. Per the germline V gene, CDR1 is MDHEN and CDR2 is SYDVKM. In DNA, the CDR3 is TGTGCCAGCAGTTTCGCAGGACAGGGGCTAACCGGAAACACCATATATTTT. Its translation: CASSFAGQGLTGNTIYF.

This chain links TRBV6-1 with TRBJ2-3, with 7 bases that match TRBD2. The J segment lost 0 bases and the V segment lost 8 bases, leaving 14 bases of the junction unmatched. In germline, CDR1 is MNHNS, CDR2 SASEGT. The CDR3 runs to 17 residues. DNA for the CDR3: TGTGCCAGCGGACGTGGGGCGGGAGCCACTAGCACAGATACGCAGTATTTT. It codes for CASGRGAGATSTDTQYF.

In its sample, this clonotype was seen many times. The rearrangement joins TRBV7-2 to TRBJ1-1; a weak D match, TRBD1 (6 bases). In germline, CDR1 is SGHTA, CDR2 FQGNSA. This CDR3 has 16 amino acids. Trimming removed 4 bases at V and 2 bases at J, with 17 bases between. This chain's CDR3 is CASSSGRGRINTEAFF. CDR3 nucleotides: TGTGCCAGCAGCTCGGGACGGGGGCGGATTAACACTGAAGCTTTCTTT.

This clonotype has only a few counts. The J gene is TRBJ1-5, the V gene TRBV10-2, with D possibly matching TRBD1 (5 bases). The CDR3 runs to 14 residues. Germline loops: CDR1 WSHSY, CDR2 SAAADI. Between the trimmed V and J ends, which lost 5 bases and 3 bases, there was a span of 11 bases. CDR3 sequence: CASSWEGYNQPQHF. As DNA, the CDR3 is TGCGCCAGCAGTTGGGAGGGGTACAATCAGCCCCAGCATTTT.

This clonotype was found a few times. The genes are TRBV7-2 and TRBJ2-7; the D gene is possibly TRBD2 (5 bases). Germline assignment: CDR1 SGHTA and CDR2 FQGNSA. The CDR3 is made up of 15 amino acids. The V and J ends lost 0 bases and 3 bases respectively, with 12 bases between them. The CDR3 DNA is TGTGCCAGCAGCTTAGCCAGCGGAGGAGTCTACGAGCAGTACGTC. Its protein product is CASSLASGGVYEQYV.

The V gene is TRBV29-1, the J gene TRBJ2-2; possibly TRBD1 for D (6 bases). The CDR3 is 15 amino acids. V shed 2 bases and J shed 3 bases, with 13 bases lying between them. Germline-derived CDR1 and CDR2 are SQVTM and ANQGSEA. The CDR3 DNA sequence: TGCAGCGTTGAAAACCGGGACACCGACACCGGGGAGCTGTTTTTT. Translating it yields CSVENRDTDTGELFF.

This clonotype was found many times. This sequence joins TRBV7-2 and TRBJ2-3; D unresolved. CDR3 length equals 12 residues. CDR1 SGHTA and CDR2 FQGNSA come from the germline V gene. The V gene lost 4 bases and the J gene lost 0 bases, with 2 bases spanning the gap. The CDR3 DNA sequence: TGTGCCAGCAGCTACAGCACAGATACGCAGTATTTT. Its translation is CASSYSTDTQYF.

The V gene is TRBV6-5, the J gene TRBJ1-5; TRBD1 is a possible D gene (5 bases). Trimming took 0 bases from V and 5 from J, leaving 11 bases between them. The germline V gene encodes CDR1 MNHEY and CDR2 SVGAGI. The CDR3 has 15 amino acids. As DNA, the CDR3 is TGTGCCAGCAGTTACTCCGCAGGGAAAGATCAGCCCCAGCATTTT. Its protein product is CASSYSAGKDQPQHF.

The rearrangement uses TRBV12-3 or TRBV12-4 and TRBJ2-3, with 9 bases fitting TRBD2. The CDR3 contains 17 residues. V was pared by 0 bases and J by 5 bases, with 9 bases of the junction left unmatched. CDR3 sequence reads: CASSLALLAGAEDTQYF. CDR3 nucleotide sequence: TGTGCCAGCAGTTTAGCGCTATTAGCGGGAGCCGAAGATACGCAGTATTTT.

Note on this clonotype: It may be a read error: a sequence one base away is much more abundant. The genes are TRBV7-2 and TRBJ2-1; no reliable D call. Germline CDR1 and CDR2: SGHTA and FQGNSA. The CDR3 spans 14 residues. Here the CDR3 reads CVSSLFSPSAEQFF. CDR3 coding DNA: TGTGTCAGCAGCTTATTCAGCCCGTCGGCTGAGCAGTTCTTC. The full variable domain, with the rest looked up from reference TRBV7-2 and TRBJ2-1, is GAGVSQSPSNKVTEKGKDVELRCDPISGHTALYWYRQSLGQGLEFLIYFQGNSAPDKSGLPSDRFSAERTGGSVSTLTIQRTQQEDSAVYLCVSSLFSPSAEQFFGPGTRLTVL.

This clonotype has a count of ten or more. The chain uses TRBV28 and TRBJ2-1; 12 nucleotides align to TRBD2. V was pared by 4 bases and J by 4 bases, with 2 bases of the junction left unmatched. The germline CDR1 and CDR2 sequences are MDHEN and SYDVKM. The CDR3 has 15 amino acids. CDR3 coding DNA: TGTGCCAGCAGTTCTCTAGCGGGAGGGTACAATGAGCAGTTCTTC. Its translation is CASSSLAGGYNEQFF.

About this clonotype: This may arise from a read error, as a much more abundant clone is one base away. The chain uses TRBV7-2 and TRBJ1-2; the D is unclear. Germline lookup yields CDR1 SGHTA and CDR2 FQGNSA. There are 15 residues in the CDR3. Here the CDR3 reads CASSRDNAANYGHTF. Written as DNA, the CDR3 is TGTGCCAGCAGCCGCGACAATGCCGCCAACTATGGCCACACCTTC. The full variable domain, its missing parts supplied by reference TRBV7-2 and TRBJ1-2, is GAGVSQSPSNKVTEKGKDVELRCDPISGHTALYWYRQSLGQGLEFLIYFQGNSAPDKSGLPSDRFSAERTGGSVSTLTIQRTQQEDSAVYLCASSRDNAANYGHTFGSGTRLTVV.

This clonotype was counted many times. The chain couples TRBV7-2 to TRBJ2-1, with 11 bases fitting TRBD2. The CDR3 length is 19 residues. Germline V gene lookup returns CDR1 SGHTA and CDR2 FQGNSA. V lost 0 bases, J lost 9 bases, and 16 bases stayed unmatched. The DNA of the CDR3 is TGTGCCAGCAGCTTAGCGTCCCTAGCGGGAGGACCGAGGGGGCTTGAGCAGTTCTTC. Translated: CASSLASLAGGPRGLEQFF.

A few counts support this clonotype. This chain joins TRBV10-3 and TRBJ2-5, with 8 bases aligning to TRBD2. The CDR3 sequence is 13 residues long. CDR1 ENHRY and CDR2 SYGVKD come from the germline V gene. V was clipped by 10 bases and J by 2 bases; unmatched bases: 6. CDR3 bases: TGTGCCACTTTACTAGCGGAACAAGAGACCCAGTACTTC. The encoded protein is CATLLAEQETQYF.

In DNA form, the CDR3 reads TGTGCCAGCAGCCCCTTAGGATGGAACACCGGGGAGCTGTTTTTT. Its protein product is CASSPLGWNTGELFF. The rearrangement links TRBV7-2 to TRBJ2-2; D unresolved. Germline V gene sequence: CDR1 SGHTA, CDR2 FQGNSA. The CDR3 is 15 residues long. V gave up 5 bases and J gave up 1 base, with 11 bases separating them.

This clonotype was observed at least ten times. The chain couples TRBV7-2 to TRBJ2-1; tentative D call: TRBD2 (5 bases). Germline V gives CDR1 SGHTA, CDR2 FQGNSA. Trimming cost V 5 bases and J 6 bases, with 14 bases left between them. CDR3 length: 14 amino acids. CDR3 region: CASSPRAPTNEQFF. In DNA form, the CDR3 reads TGTGCCAGCAGCCCGAGGGCCCCGACCAATGAGCAGTTCTTC.

This clonotype was detected ten times or more. This chain links TRBV7-7 with TRBJ2-5; TRBD2 matches at 8 bases. This CDR3 is built from 15 residues. Germline-derived CDR1 and CDR2 are SSHAT and FNYEAQ (reference sequence). Trimming took 2 bases from V and 3 from J; bases not matched to a gene: 5. The CDR3 DNA follows: TGTGCCAGCAGCTTAAGCGTTAGCGGGGAAGAGACCCAGTACTTC. It codes for CASSLSVSGEETQYF. Variable domain in full (rest from reference TRBV7-7 and TRBJ2-5): GAGVSQSPRYKVTKRGQDVTLRCDPISSHATLYWYQQALGQGPEFLTYFNYEAQPDKSGLPSDRFSAERPEGSISTLTIQRTEQRDSAMYRCASSLSVSGEETQYFGPGTRLLVL.

This clonotype was seen ten or more times. The chain recombines TRBV7-6 with TRBJ2-7, with 10 bases fitting TRBD1. The germline V gene has CDR1 SGHVS and CDR2 FNYEAQ. Trimming removed 5 bases from V and 7 bases from J; junction bases left unmatched: 8. This CDR3 region has 14 residues. The CDR3: CASSIRQGAGEQYF. The CDR3 DNA follows: TGTGCCAGCAGCATCAGACAGGGGGCGGGGGAGCAGTACTTC.

V usage is TRBV4-1 and J usage is TRBJ2-6; tentative D call: TRBD2 (5 bases). CDR1 and CDR2 (germline): MGHRA, YSYEKL. V lost 4 bases and J lost 0, with 19 bases in between. There are 19 residues in the CDR3. The CDR3 here is CASSPGGGGELSGANVLTF. Here the CDR3 DNA reads TGCGCCAGCAGCCCCGGAGGCGGAGGAGAACTCTCTGGGGCCAACGTCCTGACTTTC.